This T cell receptor beta chain was sequenced during a study of radiotherapy plus CTLA-4 blockade in lung cancer. The CDR3 totals 15 residues. Germline CDR1 reads SGHTA; CDR2 reads FQGNSA. The V and J ends lost 1 base and 4 bases respectively, with 11 bases between them. Method: immunoSEQ multiplex PCR; TCRdb's copy keeps in-frame clones and lacks some. The table has some 87,000 clones, about 80% seen once; the top ten hold roughly 14%. Here the sequenced sample was peripheral blood, taken from a patient treated with radiotherapy plus ipilimumab. The chain couples TRBV7-2 to TRBJ2-1; D not resolved. This sequence originates from a human donor with non-small cell lung cancer that progressed on radiotherapy plus ipilimumab. Here the CDR3 DNA reads TGTGCCAGCAGCTTAGGCCCAGCAGGTTACAATGAGCAGTTCTTC. Amino acids: CASSLGPAGYNEQFF.